This T cell receptor beta chain derives from a study of T cell changes during pregnancy in multiple sclerosis. The table lists this clone with a count of one. The data were produced by immunoSEQ multiplex PCR, yet TCRdb's version contains in-frame clones alone and is incomplete. The top ten clones hold around 2.7% of a sample with roughly 33,000 clones, roughly nine tenths of them seen once. Germline CDR1 is MDHEN and CDR2 is SYDVKM. The CDR3 covers 15 residues. V lost 3 bases to trimming and J lost 0 bases, with 9 bases between them. This material consisted of CD4+ T cells from peripheral blood mononuclear cells, taken in the third trimester of pregnancy. This clonotype was obtained from a female donor in good health, enrolled as a control in a pregnancy study. V is TRBV28 and J is TRBJ1-3; a possible D gene is TRBD1 (5 bases). CDR3: CASSFAGVSGNTIYF. In nucleotides, the CDR3 is TGTGCCAGCAGTTTCGCGGGGGTCTCTGGAAACACCATATATTTT.